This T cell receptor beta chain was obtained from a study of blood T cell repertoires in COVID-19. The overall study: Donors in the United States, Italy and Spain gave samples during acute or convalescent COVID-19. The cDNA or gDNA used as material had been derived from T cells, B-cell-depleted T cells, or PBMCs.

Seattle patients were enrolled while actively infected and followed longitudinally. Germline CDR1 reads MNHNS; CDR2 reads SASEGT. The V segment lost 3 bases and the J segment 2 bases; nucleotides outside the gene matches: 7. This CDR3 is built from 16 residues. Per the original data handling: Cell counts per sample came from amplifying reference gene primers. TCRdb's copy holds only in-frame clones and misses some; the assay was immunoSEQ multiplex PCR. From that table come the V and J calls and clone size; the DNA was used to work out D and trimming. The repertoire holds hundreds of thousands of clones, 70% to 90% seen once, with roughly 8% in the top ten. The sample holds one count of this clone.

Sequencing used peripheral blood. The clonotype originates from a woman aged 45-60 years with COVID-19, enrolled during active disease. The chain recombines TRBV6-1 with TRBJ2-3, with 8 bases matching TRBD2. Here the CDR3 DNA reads TGTGCCAGCAGTGATCGAGCGGGGGACTTCACAGATACGCAGTATTTT. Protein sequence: CASSDRAGDFTDTQYF.